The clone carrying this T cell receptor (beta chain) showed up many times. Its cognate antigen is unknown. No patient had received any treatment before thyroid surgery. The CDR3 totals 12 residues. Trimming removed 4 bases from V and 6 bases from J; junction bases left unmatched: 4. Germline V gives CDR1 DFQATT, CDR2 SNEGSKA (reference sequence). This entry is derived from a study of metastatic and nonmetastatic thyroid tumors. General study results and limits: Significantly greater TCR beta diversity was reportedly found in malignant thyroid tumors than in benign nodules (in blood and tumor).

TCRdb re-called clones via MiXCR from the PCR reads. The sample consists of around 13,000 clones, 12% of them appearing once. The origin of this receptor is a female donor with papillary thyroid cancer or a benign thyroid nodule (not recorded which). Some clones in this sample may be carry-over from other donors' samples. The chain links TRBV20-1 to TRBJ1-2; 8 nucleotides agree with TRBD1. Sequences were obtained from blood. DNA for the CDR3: TGCAGTGCTAAATCGACAGGGGATGGCTACACCTTC. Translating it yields CSAKSTGDGYTF.